This TCR beta chain originates from a study of post-analysis software for immune sequencing data. This clonotype has only a few counts. Carried by the TCR beta cDNA libraries were unique molecular identifiers. MiXCR was run by TCRdb on the PCR reads, yielding one entry per CDR3 protein. The table shows some 690,000 distinct CDR3 sequences, with 25% to 30% occurring only once. The receptor's source is a girl aged 5 to 17 with multiple sclerosis. The sequenced sample was blood.

The CDR3 reads CSVEELLATIYNEQFF. The CDR3 region has the DNA TGCAGCGTTGAAGAGCTGCTAGCGACTATCTACAATGAGCAGTTCTTC. The chain uses TRBV29-1 and TRBJ2-1; TRBD2 might be the D (6 bases). V dropped 0 bases and J dropped 3 bases, with 15 bases sitting between them. CDR1 is SQVTM and CDR2 is ANQGSEA in the germline V gene. The CDR3 has 16 residues.